The 21 T cell receptor beta chains reported below all come from one sample, sequenced in a study of early T cells in non-severe SARS-CoV-2 infection (dated by TCRdb to about 2021). Library prep was done by 5' RACE. The sample was run on a NextSeq 500. The public reads were reprocessed in TCRdb via fastp at Q25 and MiXCR, keeping in-frame beta chains. Records with the same CDR3 protein are collapsed into one entry carrying the most frequent genes and DNA. The sample yields fewer than 120,000 distinct CDR3 sequences; roughly 12% were counted once. The ten biggest clones cover about 3.8% of the sample. This material consisted of whole blood, taken at baseline. The receptors here all came from an adult who was a healthcare worker with PCR-confirmed SARS-CoV-2 infection or an uninfected control (not recorded which).

This chain connects TRBV7-9 to TRBJ2-1, with D tentatively TRBD1 (6 bases). The CDR3 is 12 residues long. Germline V lookup: CDR1 SEHNR, CDR2 FQNEAQ (reference sequence). Trimming removed 3 bases at V and 14 bases at J, with 14 bases between. The CDR3 is CASSFGRDKEFF. The CDR3 coding sequence is TGTGCCAGCAGCTTCGGTAGGGACAAAGAGTTCTTC.

The chain employs TRBV11-2 and TRBJ2-7; D gene ambiguous. CDR3 length: 13 residues. V lost 2 bases to trimming and J lost 6 bases, with 11 bases between them. Germline V lookup: CDR1 SGHAT, CDR2 FQNNGV. In nucleotides, the CDR3 is TGTGCCAGCAGCTTAAGGTTGGCTGGCGAGCAGTACTTC. It encodes CASSLRLAGEQYF.

The table lists this clonotype with a few counts. The chain combines TRBV28 with TRBJ2-6; 7 nucleotides line up with TRBD1. This CDR3 region has 16 residues. J lost 2 bases, V lost 7 bases, and 8 bases had no gene match. The germline V gene encodes CDR1 MDHEN and CDR2 SYDVKM. The CDR3 DNA follows: TGTGCCAGCAACAACCCTCAGGGGGCTGGGGCCAACGTCCTGACTTTC. Protein sequence: CASNNPQGAGANVLTF.

This clonotype was seen ten or more times. This chain links TRBV28 with TRBJ1-2; D remains unclear. This CDR3 has 13 residues. The V gene lost 6 bases and the J gene lost 2 bases, with 10 bases spanning the gap. Germline values: CDR1 MDHEN, CDR2 SYDVKM. CDR3 protein: CASRPGRNYGYTF. In DNA, the CDR3 is TGTGCCAGCAGACCGGGCAGGAACTATGGCTACACCTTC.

Ten or more counts support this clonotype. The rearrangement uses TRBV7-8 and TRBJ1-5; the D is unclear. Trimming cost V 5 bases and J 3 bases, with 11 bases left between them. Germline V gives CDR1 SGHVS, CDR2 FQNEAQ. The CDR3 sequence is 14 residues long. The CDR3 sequence is CASSRSNPNQPQHF. The CDR3 DNA is TGTGCCAGCAGCCGATCTAACCCCAATCAGCCCCAGCATTTT.

This clonotype has a handful of counts. The rearrangement joins TRBV12-3 or TRBV12-4 to TRBJ1-1; tentative D call: TRBD1 (6 bases). Trimming removed 11 bases at V and 6 bases at J, with 16 bases between. This CDR3 is 12 amino acids long. CDR3: CALTLGGPEAFF. The CDR3 nucleotides are TGTGCCCTCACTCTCGGGGGGCCTGAAGCTTTCTTT.

This clonotype was seen at least ten times. J is TRBJ2-7 and V is TRBV2, with 11 bases fitting TRBD2. The CDR3 sequence is 14 residues long. V dropped 6 bases and J dropped 4; count of bases not matched to a gene: 5. Germline V gives CDR1 SNHLY, CDR2 FYNNEI. The CDR3 loop is CASSLLAGVYEQYF. CDR3 coding DNA: TGTGCCAGCAGCCTACTAGCGGGGGTATACGAGCAGTACTTC.

The V call is TRBV6-5, the J call TRBJ1-2; D possibly corresponds to TRBD1 (5 bases). Germline V gene sequence: CDR1 MNHEY, CDR2 SVGAGI. The CDR3 is 15 residues long. V lost 2 bases, J lost 4 bases, and 14 bases lay in between. CDR3 protein: CASSYIRARGYGYTF. In DNA, the CDR3 is TGTGCCAGCAGTTACATCAGGGCCCGTGGCTATGGCTACACCTTC.

This rearrangement joins TRBV20-1 to TRBJ2-1, with 9 bases aligning to TRBD2. J gave up 7 bases and V 6 bases, and 10 bases lay outside the gene matches. The CDR3 runs 14 residues. CDR1 is DFQATT, CDR2 SNEGSKA, per germline (reference sequence). The DNA of the CDR3 is TGCAGTGCCGGGAGTAGCGGGGGTGGAAATGAGCAGTTCTTC. Its protein is CSAGSSGGGNEQFF.

The V gene is TRBV19, the J gene TRBJ2-7; TRBD2 aligns across 8 bases. This CDR3 has 14 amino acids. Germline CDR1 LNHDA, CDR2 SQIVND (reference sequence). Trimming at V came to 6 bases and at J to 5 bases, leaving 9 bases not matched to a gene. CDR3 sequence reads: CASRPGAGVNEQYF. The DNA for the CDR3 is TGTGCCAGTAGACCCGGAGCGGGGGTAAACGAGCAGTACTTC.

This clonotype turned up a few times. This chain joins TRBV5-1 and TRBJ2-3; no clear D gene. The V gene's germline CDR1 is SGHRS and CDR2 YFSETQ. V was cut by 0 bases and J by 2 bases, with 10 bases left in between. The CDR3 sequence is 15 residues long. Here the CDR3 DNA reads TGCGCCAGCAGCTTGGCCTCAAGCCCCACAGATACGCAGTATTTT. Protein product: CASSLASSPTDTQYF.

This clonotype has more than one count but fewer than ten. V gene TRBV27 combines with J gene TRBJ2-3, with D possibly TRBD2 on 5 matching bases. V lost 7 bases to trimming and J lost 3 bases, with 17 bases between them. The CDR3 is 15 residues long. Germline assignment: CDR1 MNHEY and CDR2 SMNVEV (reference sequence). CDR3 sequence: CASKMGVSSTDTQYF. The CDR3 coding sequence is TGTGCCAGCAAAATGGGAGTTAGCAGTACAGATACGCAGTATTTT.

This clonotype was counted between two and nine times. V gene TRBV7-2 combines with J gene TRBJ1-1, with a tentative D call TRBD1 (5 bases). Germline V CDR1 and CDR2: SGHTA, FQGNSA. The CDR3 has 14 amino acids. V was cut by 5 bases and J by 2 bases, with 12 bases left in between. CDR3 coding DNA: TGTGCCAGCAGCCGATGGGGACTTAACACTGAAGCTTTCTTT. This encodes CASSRWGLNTEAFF.

This clonotype has just a few counts. This sequence joins TRBV7-2 and TRBJ2-7, with 12 bases identical to TRBD2. The length of the CDR3 is 15 residues. In germline, CDR1 is SGHTA, CDR2 FQGNSA. With V trimmed by 3 bases and J by 7 bases, 7 bases remained unmatched. CDR3 DNA: TGTGCCAGCAGCTTCCTAGCGGGGGGGCCGAGGGAGCAGTACTTC. Amino acid sequence: CASSFLAGGPREQYF.

In its sample, this clonotype was seen many times. V gene TRBV2 combines with J gene TRBJ1-1; the match to TRBD1 covers 8 bases. V was clipped by 4 bases and J by 4 bases; unmatched bases: 8. The CDR3 is 15 amino acids. Germline V lookup: CDR1 SNHLY, CDR2 FYNNEI. The CDR3 bases are TGTGCCAGCAGTGTAGGAGGACAGGGCGTCACTGAAGCTTTCTTT. This codes for CASSVGGQGVTEAFF. Variable domain in full (rest from reference TRBV2 and TRBJ1-1): EPEVTQTPSHQVTQMGQEVILRCVPISNHLYFYWYRQILGQKVEFLVSFYNNEISEKSEIFDDQFSVERPDGSNFTLKIRSTKLEDSAMYFCASSVGGQGVTEAFFGQGTRLTVV.

This clonotype was observed a few times. The chain combines TRBV6-6 with TRBJ1-4; D remains ambiguous. The CDR3 contains 12 residues. Per germline, CDR1 MNHNY and CDR2 SVGAGI (reference sequence). V was cut by 0 bases and J by 8 bases, with 4 bases left in between. The CDR3 DNA sequence: TGTGCCAGCAGTTACTCTTCGGAAAAACTGTTTTTT. Its translation: CASSYSSEKLFF.

This clonotype was picked up a small number of times. One end of the junction fails to match germline, which may point to a read error. V usage is TRBV11-3 and J usage is TRBJ2-7; perhaps TRBD1 as D (6 bases). CDR3 length: 14 residues. Germline V gives CDR1 SGHNT, CDR2 YENEEA. The CDR3 loop is CASSLDRFSYEQYF. Here the CDR3 DNA reads TGTGCCAGCAGCCTAGACAGGTTCTCCTACGAGCAGTACTTC.

The chain links TRBV12-3 or TRBV12-4 to TRBJ2-3, with TRBD1 identical over 8 bases. The J segment lost 1 base and the V segment lost 3 bases, leaving 0 bases of the junction unmatched. The CDR3 extends over 14 amino acids. The CDR3 DNA reads TGTGCCAGCAGTTTGGACAGGGGCACAGATACGCAGTATTTT. The encoded protein is CASSLDRGTDTQYF.

This clonotype was seen more than once but under ten times. The chain carries TRBV5-1 and TRBJ2-1; the D is unclear. Germline loops: CDR1 SGHRS, CDR2 YFSETQ. The V end was cut by 0 bases, the J end by 10 bases, with 5 bases between. The CDR3 is 11 amino acids. CDR3 region: CASSLVGEQFF. The CDR3 DNA is TGCGCCAGCAGCTTGGTCGGAGAGCAGTTCTTC.

This clonotype was picked up a small number of times. The chain joins TRBV29-1 to TRBJ2-3; D not resolved. V shed 3 bases and J shed 0 bases, with 10 bases lying between them. Looked up from germline, CDR1 is SQVTM and CDR2 is ANQGSEA. This CDR3 region has 14 residues. CDR3 bases: TGCAGCGTTGATCGAGATTCTAGCACAGATACGCAGTATTTT. It encodes CSVDRDSSTDTQYF.

This clonotype has more than one count but fewer than ten. CDR3 nucleotides: TGCAGCGTTGAAGATCAACAGGGGGCGTACAATGAGCAGTTCTTC. Its translation: CSVEDQQGAYNEQFF. The chain is built from TRBV29-1 and TRBJ2-1; 9 nucleotides line up with TRBD1. The germline gives CDR1 SQVTM, CDR2 ANQGSEA. The CDR3 is made up of 15 amino acids. The V and J ends lost 0 bases and 4 bases, in that order; junction bases with no gene match: 4.